This T cell receptor beta chain emerged from a study of blood T cell repertoires in COVID-19. As for the study in general: COVID-19 samples collected from the United States, Italy and Spain covered acute and convalescent phases. PBMCs, B-cell-depleted T cells, or T cells provided the cDNA or gDNA that made up the material.

Deletions cut 1 base from V and 7 bases from J, with 8 bases between. The germline gives CDR1 SGHDN, CDR2 FVKESK. This CDR3 is built from 14 residues. How the authors handled the data: Quantification of nucleated cells was approximated via reference gene primer amplification. Profiled with immunoSEQ multiplex PCR; TCRdb holds only in-frame clones, not every one. V and J calls and clone size are those listed in that table; D and trimming were worked out from the DNA. The sample shows 45,000 to 50,000 clones, over 80% of them seen only once. V gene TRBV14 combines with J gene TRBJ1-6; D is undetermined. This TCR came from a man aged 70-80 years with acute or convalescent COVID-19. Sequenced: peripheral blood. CDR3 in DNA: TGTGCCAGCAGCCAAGGGCGGGAGAATTCACCCCTCCACTTT. Translated, it gives CASSQGRENSPLHF.